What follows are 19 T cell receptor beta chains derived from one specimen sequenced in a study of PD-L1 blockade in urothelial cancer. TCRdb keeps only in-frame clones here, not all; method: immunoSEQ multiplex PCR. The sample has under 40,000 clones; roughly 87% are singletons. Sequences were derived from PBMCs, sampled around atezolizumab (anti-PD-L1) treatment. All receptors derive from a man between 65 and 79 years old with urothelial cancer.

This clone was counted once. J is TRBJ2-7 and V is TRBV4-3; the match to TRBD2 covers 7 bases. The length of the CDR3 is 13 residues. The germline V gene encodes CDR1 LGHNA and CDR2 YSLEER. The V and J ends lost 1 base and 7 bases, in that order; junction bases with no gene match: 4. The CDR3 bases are TGCGCCAGCAGCCAAGTTGCGGGGGAGGAGCAGTACTTC. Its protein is CASSQVAGEEQYF.

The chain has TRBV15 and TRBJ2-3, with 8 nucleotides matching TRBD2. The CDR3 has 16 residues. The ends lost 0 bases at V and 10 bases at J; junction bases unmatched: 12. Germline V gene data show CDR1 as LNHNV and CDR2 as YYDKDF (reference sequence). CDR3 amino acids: CATSRDLGTSLGSQYF. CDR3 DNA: TGTGCCACCAGCAGAGATCTAGGGACTAGTCTAGGTTCGCAGTATTTT.

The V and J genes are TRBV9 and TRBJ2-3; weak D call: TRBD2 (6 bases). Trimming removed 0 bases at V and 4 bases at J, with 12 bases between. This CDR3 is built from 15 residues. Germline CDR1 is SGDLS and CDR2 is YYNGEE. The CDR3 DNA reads TGTGCCAGCAGCGTAGATGGAGGGTGGGCAGATACGCAGTATTTT. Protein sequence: CASSVDGGWADTQYF.

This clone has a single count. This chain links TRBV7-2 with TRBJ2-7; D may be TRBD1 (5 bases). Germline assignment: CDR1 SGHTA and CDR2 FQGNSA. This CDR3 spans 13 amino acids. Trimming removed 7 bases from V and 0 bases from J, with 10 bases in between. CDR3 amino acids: CASNQGISYEQYF. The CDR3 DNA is TGTGCCAGCAACCAGGGAATCTCCTACGAGCAGTACTTC.

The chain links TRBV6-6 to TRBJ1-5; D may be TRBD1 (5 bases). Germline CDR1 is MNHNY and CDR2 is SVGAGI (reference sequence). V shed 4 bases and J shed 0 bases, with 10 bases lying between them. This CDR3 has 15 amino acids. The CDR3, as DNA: TGTGCCAGCAGTTCGACTAGGGGTAGCAATCAGCCCCAGCATTTT. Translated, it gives CASSSTRGSNQPQHF.

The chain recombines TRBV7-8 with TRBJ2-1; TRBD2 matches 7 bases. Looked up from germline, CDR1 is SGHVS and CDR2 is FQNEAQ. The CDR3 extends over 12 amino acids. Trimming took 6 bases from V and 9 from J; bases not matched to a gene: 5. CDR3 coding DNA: TGTGCCAGCAGAATACTAGCGAGTGAGCAGTTCTTC. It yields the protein CASRILASEQFF.

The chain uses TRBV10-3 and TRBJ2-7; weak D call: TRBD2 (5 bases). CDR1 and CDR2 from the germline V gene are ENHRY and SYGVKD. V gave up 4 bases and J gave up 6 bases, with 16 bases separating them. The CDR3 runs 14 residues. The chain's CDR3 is CAISGGQVGFEQYF. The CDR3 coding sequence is TGTGCCATCAGTGGAGGGCAGGTCGGATTCGAGCAGTACTTC.

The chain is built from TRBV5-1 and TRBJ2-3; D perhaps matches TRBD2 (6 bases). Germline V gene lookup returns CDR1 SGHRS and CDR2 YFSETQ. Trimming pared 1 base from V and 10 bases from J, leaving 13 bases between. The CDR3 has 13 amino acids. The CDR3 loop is CASSLHPGEAQYF. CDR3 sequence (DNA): TGCGCCAGCAGCTTGCATCCGGGGGAGGCGCAGTATTTT.

The CDR3 loop reads CASSLGAAGDSEQYF. Written as DNA, the CDR3 is TGTGCCAGCAGCTTAGGAGCCGCGGGAGATTCCGAGCAGTACTTC. The rearrangement joins TRBV7-8 to TRBJ2-7; TRBD2 aligns across 7 bases. The CDR3 has 15 amino acids. Unmatched junction bases numbered 9, after V lost 1 base and J lost 6 bases. Germline CDR1 reads SGHVS; CDR2 reads FQNEAQ.

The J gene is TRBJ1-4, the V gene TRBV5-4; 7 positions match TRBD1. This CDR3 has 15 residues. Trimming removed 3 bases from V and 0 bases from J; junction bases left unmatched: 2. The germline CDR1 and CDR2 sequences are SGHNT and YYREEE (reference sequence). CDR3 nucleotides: TGTGCCAGCAGCTGGGGGACAGCAACTAATGAAAAACTGTTTTTT. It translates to CASSWGTATNEKLFF.

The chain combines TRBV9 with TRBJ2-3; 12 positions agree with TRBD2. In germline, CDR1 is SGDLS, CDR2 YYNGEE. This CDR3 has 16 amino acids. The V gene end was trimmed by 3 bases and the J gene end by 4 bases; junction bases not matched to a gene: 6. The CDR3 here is CASSGILAGGADTQYF. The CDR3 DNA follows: TGTGCCAGCAGCGGGATCCTAGCGGGGGGGGCAGATACGCAGTATTTT.

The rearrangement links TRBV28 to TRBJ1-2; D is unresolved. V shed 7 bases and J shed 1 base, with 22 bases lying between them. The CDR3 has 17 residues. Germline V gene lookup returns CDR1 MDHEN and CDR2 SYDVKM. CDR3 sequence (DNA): TGTGCCAGCACGGGTAGTAGCGAAGTAGCCCGTAACTATGGCTACACCTTC. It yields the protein CASTGSSEVARNYGYTF.

For the CDR3, the DNA is TGTGCCATCAGTGCCCAGGAAAGCTCTGGGGCCAACGTCCTGACTTTC. Amino acid sequence: CAISAQESSGANVLTF. The chain joins TRBV10-3 to TRBJ2-6; D uncertain. The germline CDR1 and CDR2 sequences are ENHRY and SYGVKD. Trimming pared 4 bases from V and 0 bases from J, leaving 10 bases between. CDR3 length: 16 amino acids.

This chain's CDR3 is CASSYGQGVDSNQPQHF. Here the CDR3 DNA reads TGTGCCAGCAGCTACGGACAGGGGGTAGATAGCAATCAGCCCCAGCATTTT. The chain uses TRBV4-2 and TRBJ1-5; 10 positions agree with TRBD1. Trimming removed 5 bases from V and 0 bases from J; junction bases left unmatched: 7. Germline V gene lookup returns CDR1 LGHNA and CDR2 YNFKEQ. The CDR3 totals 17 residues.

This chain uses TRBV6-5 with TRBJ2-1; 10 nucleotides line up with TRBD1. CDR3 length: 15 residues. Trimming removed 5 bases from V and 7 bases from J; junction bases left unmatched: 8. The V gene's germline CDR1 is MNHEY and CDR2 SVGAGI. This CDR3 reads CASSRPGQGSNEQFF. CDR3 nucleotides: TGTGCCAGCAGTCGACCGGGACAGGGGAGTAATGAGCAGTTCTTC.

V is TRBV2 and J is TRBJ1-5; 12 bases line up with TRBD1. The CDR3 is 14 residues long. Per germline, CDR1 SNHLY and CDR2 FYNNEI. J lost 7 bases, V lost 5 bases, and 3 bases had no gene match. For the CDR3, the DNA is TGTGCCAGCAGTCCCGGGACAGGGGGCCAGCCCCAGCATTTT. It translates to CASSPGTGGQPQHF. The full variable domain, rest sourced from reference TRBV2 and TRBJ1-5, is EPEVTQTPSHQVTQMGQEVILRCVPISNHLYFYWYRQILGQKVEFLVSFYNNEISEKSEIFDDQFSVERPDGSNFTLKIRSTKLEDSAMYFCASSPGTGGQPQHFGDGTRLSIL.

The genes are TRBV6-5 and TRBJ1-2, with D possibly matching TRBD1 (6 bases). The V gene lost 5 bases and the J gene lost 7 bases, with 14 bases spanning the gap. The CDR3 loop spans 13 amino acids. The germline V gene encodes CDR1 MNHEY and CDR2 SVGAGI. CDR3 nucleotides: TGTGCCAGCAGTCCACAGGGAACCGGTGGCTACACCTTC. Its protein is CASSPQGTGGYTF.

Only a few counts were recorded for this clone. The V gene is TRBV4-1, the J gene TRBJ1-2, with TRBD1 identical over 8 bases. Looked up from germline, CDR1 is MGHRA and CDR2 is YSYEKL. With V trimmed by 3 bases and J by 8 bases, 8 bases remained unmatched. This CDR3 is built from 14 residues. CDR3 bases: TGCGCCAGCAGCCATGGACAGGGATTCAACGGCTACACCTTC. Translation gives CASSHGQGFNGYTF.

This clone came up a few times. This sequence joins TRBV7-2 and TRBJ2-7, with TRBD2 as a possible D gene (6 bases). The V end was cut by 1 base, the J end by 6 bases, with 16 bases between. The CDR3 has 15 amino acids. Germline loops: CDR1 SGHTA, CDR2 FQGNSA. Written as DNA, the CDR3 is TGTGCCAGCAGCTTAGTCTCCGGCGGGGAAGTCGAGCAGTACTTC. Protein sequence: CASSLVSGGEVEQYF.